These T cell receptor beta chains were read from a single sample in a study of T cells after yellow fever vaccination. A single record per CDR3 protein comes from TCRdb applying MiXCR to the 5' RACE reads. This table has around 120,000 distinct CDR3 sequences, 13% to 15% appearing once. The source was CD8+ T cells sorted from PBMCs, collected 5 days after the yellow fever booster vaccination. These receptors were collected from a young man who received the YFV17D yellow fever vaccine. Both conserved end residues are part of each CDR3. The D gene is left open where the match is weak. Part of the rows lack a size; the others show once, few, many or a class for expanded clones.

V,size,J,D,DNA,CDR3
TRBV27,NA,TRBJ1-2,TRBD1,TGTGCCAGCAGTTTTGGGACAGGGGGAGGCTACACCTTC,CASSFGTGGGYTF
TRBV7-9,few,TRBJ2-2,NA,TGTGCCAGCAGCCCCGTGCGTGCGGGGAACACCGGGGAGCTGTTTTTT,CASSPVRAGNTGELFF
TRBV6-5,NA,TRBJ1-1,TRBD1,TGTGCCAGCAGTTACAAAGAGGGGACAGTCGCTTTCTTT,CASSYKEGTVAFF
TRBV7-2,NA,TRBJ2-7,NA,TGTGCCAGCAGCGCGACTCCGTCCTACGAGCAGTACTTC,CASSATPSYEQYF
TRBV7-2,NA,TRBJ1-1,TRBD1,TGTGCCAGCAGCTTATGGGACAGGGGGGCAGGTACTGAAGCTTTCTTT,CASSLWDRGAGTEAFF
TRBV12-3/TRBV12-4,many,TRBJ2-3,NA,TGTGCCAGCAGTTTATTGGTACCCACAGATACGCAGTATTTT,CASSLLVPTDTQYF
TRBV20-1,NA,TRBJ2-5,TRBD1,TGCAGTGCTCCCGCGGACAGGGTGAGAGAGACCCAGTACTTC,CSAPADRVRETQYF
TRBV6-2/TRBV6-3,NA,TRBJ1-2,NA,TGTGCCAGCAGATTGCGACGGGACGGTATTTTC,CASRLRRDGIF
TRBV11-2,NA,TRBJ2-3,NA,TGTGCCAGCAGCTTAGGTGGGGGGGCTGATACGCAGTATTTT,CASSLGGGADTQYF
TRBV12-3/TRBV12-4,NA,TRBJ1-2,TRBD1,TGTGCCAGCAGGGGCAGGGGGGCTGCTAACTATGGCTACACCTTC,CASRGRGAANYGYTF
TRBV2,few,TRBJ2-1,NA,TGTGCCAGCATCCCGGACAGCAGCTCCTACAATGAGCAGTTCTTC,CASIPDSSSYNEQFF
TRBV20-1,NA,TRBJ2-5,NA,TGCAGTGCTAGAGATCCCTTCGGTGAGACCCAGTACTTC,CSARDPFGETQYF
TRBV19,NA,TRBJ1-1,NA,TGTGCCAGTACCATACTTGGAGGCACTGAAGCTTTCTTT,CASTILGGTEAFF
TRBV7-9,few,TRBJ2-5,NA,TGTGCCAGCAGCGCCACTGGACAGACCCAGTACTTC,CASSATGQTQYF
TRBV9,NA,TRBJ2-1,TRBD1,TGTGCCAGCAGCGCGGGACAGGGATTCTACAATGAGCAGTTCTTC,CASSAGQGFYNEQFF
TRBV7-2,NA,TRBJ1-1,TRBD1,TGTGCCAGCAGCTTAGGACAGGGGGCCACTGAAGCTTTCTTT,CASSLGQGATEAFF
TRBV29-1,NA,TRBJ1-2,TRBD1,TGCAGCGCTCCGGGACAGGGTTATGGCTACACCTTC,CSAPGQGYGYTF
TRBV4-3,few,TRBJ1-1,TRBD1,TGCGCCAGCAGCCAGAGGCTCTGGACAGGGGGAGGTACTGAAGCTTTCTTT,CASSQRLWTGGGTEAFF
TRBV7-8,NA,TRBJ1-6,NA,TGTGCCAGCAGCTTTGGAGTCGATCAACCCCTCCACTTT,CASSFGVDQPLHF
TRBV9,NA,TRBJ2-3,NA,TGTGCCAGCAGCGTAGGGTCGGGGGGCACAGATACGCAGTATTTT,CASSVGSGGTDTQYF
TRBV27,NA,TRBJ1-5,NA,TGTGCCAGCAGTTTGTCGGGCGGTTCATTGCGGCCCCAGCATTTT,CASSLSGGSLRPQHF
TRBV5-6,NA,TRBJ1-5,TRBD1,TGTGCCAGCAGCTTCCGCGCGACAGGGAGCAATCAGCCCCAGCATTTT,CASSFRATGSNQPQHF
TRBV7-9,NA,TRBJ2-7,NA,TGTGCCAGCAGCTTTGGGGGCACCCTCTACGAGCAGTACTTC,CASSFGGTLYEQYF
TRBV7-9,many,TRBJ2-7,NA,TGTGCCAGCAGCTCACAGGGTTACGAGCAGTACTTC,CASSSQGYEQYF
TRBV27,few,TRBJ2-7,NA,TGTGCCAGCTCATCCGGCAGGGCCAACGAGCAGTACTTC,CASSSGRANEQYF
TRBV4-3,few,TRBJ1-6,TRBD1,TGCGCCAGCAGCCAAGGCGCGGACAGGGATAATTCACCCCTCCACTTT,CASSQGADRDNSPLHF
TRBV7-2,NA,TRBJ2-1,NA,TGTGCCAGCAGCCCTAGCCTTGCTGAGCAGTTCTTC,CASSPSLAEQFF
TRBV19,NA,TRBJ2-1,TRBD2,TGTGCCAGTAGTCCCACCAGCGGGGCTAACAATGAGCAGTTCTTC,CASSPTSGANNEQFF
TRBV6-6,NA,TRBJ1-1,NA,TGTGCCAGCAGTTCCCAGGAGAACACTGAAGCTTTCTTT,CASSSQENTEAFF
TRBV5-4,NA,TRBJ2-1,NA,TGTGCCAGCAGCTGGGGACTGGCTGAGAAGTTCTTC,CASSWGLAEKFF
TRBV24-1,few,TRBJ2-3,TRBD2,TGTGCCACCAGTGATCCTAGCGGGGACGGCACAGATACGCAGTATTTT,CATSDPSGDGTDTQYF
TRBV20-1,NA,TRBJ1-2,NA,TGCAGTGCTAGGACAGTTAACGGCTACACCTTC,CSARTVNGYTF
TRBV3-1,few,TRBJ1-2,NA,TGTGCCAGCTTCGGGGGGGATGGCTACACCTTC,CASFGGDGYTF
TRBV4-1,NA,TRBJ2-3,NA,TGCGCCAGCAGCCAAGGGATGGTTAGCACAGATACGCAGTATTTT,CASSQGMVSTDTQYF
TRBV7-6,many,TRBJ1-2,NA,TGTGCCAGCAGCTTAGAGGGAGGGGCGAACTTTTATGGCTACACCTTC,CASSLEGGANFYGYTF
TRBV7-9,many,TRBJ2-3,TRBD2,TGTGCCAGCAGCTCGACACGAGCGGGGGCCTCCACAGATACGCAGTATTTT,CASSSTRAGASTDTQYF
TRBV5-1,NA,TRBJ2-2,NA,TGCGCCAGCAGGGAAAGTAGGGGACCTTCCGGGGAGCTGTTTTTT,CASRESRGPSGELFF
TRBV4-2,NA,TRBJ2-1,TRBD2,TGTGCCAGTATGGGACTAGCGGGGGAGCAGTTCTTC,CASMGLAGEQFF
TRBV27,NA,TRBJ2-3,NA,TGTGCCAGCAGTTTATGGCAGGAGAAAGATACGCAGTATTTT,CASSLWQEKDTQYF
TRBV27,NA,TRBJ2-1,TRBD1,TGTGCCAGCACCGAAACAGGGGCCAATGAGCAGTTCTTC,CASTETGANEQFF
TRBV4-3,NA,TRBJ2-3,NA,TGCGCCAGCAGCTCCCTTGTCGGCGCCGATACGCAGTATTTT,CASSSLVGADTQYF
TRBV28,NA,TRBJ1-4,NA,TGTGCCAGCAGTTTGAGTCAGGGGCTGTTTTTT,CASSLSQGLFF
TRBV7-8,few,TRBJ2-1,TRBD2,TGTGCCAGCAGCGACAAGCGGGGGGGTTCCTACAATGAGCAGTTCTTC,CASSDKRGGSYNEQFF
TRBV9,NA,TRBJ2-2,TRBD2,TGTGCCAGCAGCGTAGCTTTGACTAGCGGGGCCGTTGCGGAGCTGTTTTTT,CASSVALTSGAVAELFF
TRBV4-3,few,TRBJ1-1,NA,TGCGCCAGCAGCCAAGACATGGGAAACACTGAAGCTTTCTTT,CASSQDMGNTEAFF
TRBV5-5,few,TRBJ1-4,NA,TGTGCCAGCAGCCCCTGGGGGGGCCGAGGTGAAAAACTGTTTTTT,CASSPWGGRGEKLFF
TRBV4-2,once,TRBJ1-2,NA,TGTGCCAGCAGCTCCTTTAAGGGGCTGAAGGATGGCTACACCTTC,CASSSFKGLKDGYTF
TRBV7-9,NA,TRBJ2-4,NA,TGTGCCAGCAGCTCCAAGCGGTCGACGGATCTCCAAAACCTTCAGTACTTC,CASSSKRSTDLQNLQYF
TRBV3-1,NA,TRBJ2-5,TRBD2,TGTGCCAGCAGCCAAGAGGGGCTAGCGGGGAAAGAGACCCAGTACTTC,CASSQEGLAGKETQYF
TRBV27,NA,TRBJ1-1,NA,TGTGCCAGCAGTTTCTTGGGAGACACTGAAGCTTTCTTT,CASSFLGDTEAFF
TRBV29-1,few,TRBJ2-1,TRBD2,TGCAGCGTTGTTAGGACTAGCTTCAATGAGCAGTTCTTC,CSVVRTSFNEQFF
TRBV13,NA,TRBJ2-7,NA,TGTGCCAGCAGCTTAGGGGGTATGGGAGAGCAGTACTTC,CASSLGGMGEQYF
TRBV4-1,few,TRBJ2-1,NA,TGCGCCAGCAGCCAAGTTAACAGGCCGGCACAGTTCTTC,CASSQVNRPAQFF
TRBV29-1,NA,TRBJ1-1,TRBD1,TGCAGCGTTTTGACAGGGGGTAGGGAGGCTTTCTTT,CSVLTGGREAFF
TRBV7-3,NA,TRBJ2-5,TRBD1,TGTGCCAGCAGCCCCAGGGGGCCGCCCGGGGTGGGGGAGACCCAGTACTTC,CASSPRGPPGVGETQYF
TRBV27,few,TRBJ2-1,NA,TGTGCCAGCAGTCGCGACAGCTCCTACAATGAGCAGTTCTTC,CASSRDSSYNEQFF
TRBV10-3,few,TRBJ1-2,TRBD1,TGTGCCGCTACCGGGACAGGGATCTATGGCTACACCTTC,CAATGTGIYGYTF
TRBV4-1,NA,TRBJ2-7,NA,TGCGCCAGCGGGGGGTCTTTCTACGAGCAGTACTTC,CASGGSFYEQYF
TRBV10-1,NA,TRBJ1-1,NA,TGCGCCAGCAGTGAGAGTTCCAGGGTCACTGAAGCTTTCTTT,CASSESSRVTEAFF
TRBV3-1,once,TRBJ2-3,TRBD1,TGTGCCAGCAGCCGGCGCGACAGGGCAAGTACAGATACGCAGTATTTT,CASSRRDRASTDTQYF